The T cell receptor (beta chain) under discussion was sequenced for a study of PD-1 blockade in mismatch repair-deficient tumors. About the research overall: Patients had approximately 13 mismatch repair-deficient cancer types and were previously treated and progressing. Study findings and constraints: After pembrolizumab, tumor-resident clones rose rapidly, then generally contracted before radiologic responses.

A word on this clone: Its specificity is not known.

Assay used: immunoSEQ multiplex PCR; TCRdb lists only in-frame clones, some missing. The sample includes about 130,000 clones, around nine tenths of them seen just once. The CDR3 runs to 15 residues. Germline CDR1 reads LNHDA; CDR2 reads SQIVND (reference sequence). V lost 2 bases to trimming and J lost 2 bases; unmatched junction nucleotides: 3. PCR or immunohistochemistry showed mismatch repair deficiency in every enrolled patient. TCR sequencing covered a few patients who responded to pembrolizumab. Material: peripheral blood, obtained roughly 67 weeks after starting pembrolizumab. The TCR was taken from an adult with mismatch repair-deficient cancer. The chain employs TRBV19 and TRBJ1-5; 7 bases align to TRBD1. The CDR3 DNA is TGTGCCAGTAGTATACAGGGGGAAGGCAATCAGCCCCAGCATTTT. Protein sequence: CASSIQGEGNQPQHF.